This TCR beta chain comes out of a study of T cell repertoires in cytomegalovirus infection. The overall study: CMV infection plus the matching HLA type was flagged by public TCR beta signatures. General study points: What dominated the ex vivo response were HLA-C-restricted CMV-specific TCR beta clonotypes. The cumulative frequency of public TCR beta families distinguished individuals who carried CMV together with the relevant HLA.

Germline loops: CDR1 DFQATT, CDR2 SNEGSKA (reference sequence). The CDR3 has 15 residues. V dropped 1 base and J dropped 6; count of bases not matched to a gene: 8. This clonotype came up a few times. Its antigen is undetermined. TCRdb reprocessed the reads with MiXCR, giving one entry per CDR3 protein. The sample has around 100,000 distinct CDR3 sequences, 23% seen once. V and J are TRBV20-1 and TRBJ2-1; 8 nucleotides match TRBD2. Sequencing used CD8+ T cells from PBMCs. The sequence was collected from a human donor in good health (CMV status not recorded). Some clones in this sample may be carry-over from other donors' samples. CDR3 sequence reads: CSARGPGLGFNEQFF. The CDR3 DNA is TGCAGTGCTAGAGGTCCGGGACTAGGATTCAATGAGCAGTTCTTC.